This TCR beta chain was observed in a study of CD8+ T cells in alopecia areata. The sorting of PBMCs gave CD4+ and CD8+ T cells. V lost 5 bases, J lost 2 bases, and 5 bases stayed unmatched. CDR3 length equals 14 residues. Germline CDR1 is LNHDA and CDR2 is SQIVND (reference sequence). In each case, RNA was isolated and then reverse transcribed into cDNA as the sequencing template. Profiling relied on immunoSEQ multiplex PCR, and the TCRdb table lists in-frame clones only, not all of them. The table shows approximately 150,000 clones, with 47% occurring only once. The sequencing input was CD4+ T cells sorted from blood. J is TRBJ2-7 and V is TRBV19; 8 nucleotides match TRBD2. This sequence was found in a human donor with alopecia areata. The CDR3 DNA follows: TGTGCCAGTAGTCGTACTAGCGGACCCTACGAGCAGTACTTC. Translating it yields CASSRTSGPYEQYF.